Listed below are T cell receptor beta chains from one sample, sequenced in a study of T-cell reconstitution after alpha-beta-depleted transplantation in children. Each CDR3 protein gets one entry after TCRdb re-called the PCR reads with MiXCR. In the table there are about 690,000 distinct CDR3 sequences, 15% to 20% of which are singletons. Source: PBMCs from the stem cell graft donor, taken from the stem cell graft. The receptors come from a human donor who donated a stem cell graft to a child with acute myeloid leukemia. Both conserved end residues are part of each CDR3. Each record gives: CDR3 protein, CDR3 DNA, J gene, clone size, V gene, D gene. D genes are given only for firm matches. The size of a clone is reported for some rows only, either as once, few or many, or as a class for expanded clones.

CDR3: CASSLSGAIWKLFF; DNA: TGTGCCAGCAGTTTATCGGGGGCGATATGGAAACTGTTTTTT; J: TRBJ1-4; size: -; V: TRBV12-3/TRBV12-4; D: -
CDR3: CASSRRQSTDTQYF; DNA: TGCGCCAGCAGCCGACGACAGAGCACAGATACGCAGTATTTT; J: TRBJ2-3; size: many; V: TRBV5-1; D: -
CDR3: CASSLRRVWWPQHF; DNA: TGTGCCAGCAGTTTAAGGAGGGTTTGGTGGCCCCAGCATTTT; J: TRBJ1-5; size: -; V: TRBV28; D: -
CDR3: CSASPSGGAQGWEQFF; DNA: TGCAGTGCTAGCCCCAGCGGGGGGGCTCAGGGCTGGGAGCAGTTCTTC; J: TRBJ2-1; size: many; V: TRBV20-1; D: TRBD2
CDR3: CASSLGSLRDRETYEQYF; DNA: TGTGCCAGCAGTTTGGGGTCCCTAAGGGACAGGGAGACCTACGAGCAGTACTTC; J: TRBJ2-7; size: -; V: TRBV12-3/TRBV12-4; D: TRBD1
CDR3: CASSDRLVPGELFF; DNA: TGTGCCAGCAGCGATCGACTAGTCCCCGGGGAGCTGTTTTTT; J: TRBJ2-2; size: many; V: TRBV9; D: -
CDR3: CSASQGPNEKLFF; DNA: TGCAGTGCTAGTCAGGGTCCTAATGAAAAACTGTTTTTT; J: TRBJ1-4; size: many; V: TRBV20-1; D: -
CDR3: CASSYGGEQYF; DNA: TGTGCCAGCAGCTACGGGGGCGAGCAGTACTTC; J: TRBJ2-7; size: many; V: TRBV7-8; D: -
CDR3: CSARGVDMNTEAFF; DNA: TGCAGTGCTAGAGGAGTGGATATGAACACTGAAGCTTTCTTT; J: TRBJ1-1; size: few; V: TRBV20-1; D: -
CDR3: CSARSRTENTGELFF; DNA: TGCAGTGCTAGATCGAGGACAGAGAACACCGGGGAGCTGTTTTTT; J: TRBJ2-2; size: many; V: TRBV20-1; D: -
CDR3: CASSVALFNYGYTF; DNA: TGTGCCAGCAGCGTAGCTTTATTTAACTATGGCTACACCTTC; J: TRBJ1-2; size: -; V: TRBV9; D: -
CDR3: CASKKFGSNIQYF; DNA: TGTGCCAGCAAGAAGTTTGGGTCAAACATTCAGTACTTC; J: TRBJ2-4; size: -; V: TRBV6-1; D: -
CDR3: CASSFGGGHQPQHF; DNA: TGTGCCAGCAGTTTTGGGGGAGGCCATCAGCCCCAGCATTTT; J: TRBJ1-5; size: -; V: TRBV12-3/TRBV12-4; D: -
CDR3: CASSLYISPNTEAFF; DNA: TGTGCCAGCAGCTTATATATAAGCCCCAACACTGAAGCTTTCTTT; J: TRBJ1-1; size: -; V: TRBV11-2; D: -
CDR3: CASTPPLGYEQYF; DNA: TGTGCCAGCACTCCTCCCCTCGGCTACGAGCAGTACTTC; J: TRBJ2-7; size: -; V: TRBV12-3/TRBV12-4; D: -
CDR3: CASSHPMGNTEAFF; DNA: TGTGCCAGCAGCCATCCCATGGGGAACACTGAAGCTTTCTTT; J: TRBJ1-1; size: -; V: TRBV3-1; D: -
CDR3: CATSRVRANTGELFF; DNA: TGTGCCACCAGCAGAGTGCGAGCGAACACCGGGGAGCTGTTTTTT; J: TRBJ2-2; size: few; V: TRBV15; D: -
CDR3: CASSFQDIQYF; DNA: TGTGCCAGCAGCTTCCAGGACATTCAGTACTTC; J: TRBJ2-4; size: -; V: TRBV7-9; D: -
CDR3: CASSPSGHVWQFF; DNA: TGTGCCAGCAGCCCTTCGGGACACGTGTGGCAGTTCTTC; J: TRBJ2-1; size: many; V: TRBV27; D: -
CDR3: CASAGKSRETQYF; DNA: TGTGCCAGCGCGGGGAAAAGTCGAGAGACCCAGTACTTC; J: TRBJ2-5; size: -; V: TRBV14; D: -
CDR3: CASSLEGQDPTDGYTF; DNA: TGTGCCAGCAGCTTAGAGGGGCAGGACCCAACAGATGGCTACACCTTC; J: TRBJ1-2; size: many; V: TRBV7-2; D: -
CDR3: CASSYRLLGNTQYF; DNA: TGTGCCAGCAGTTACAGGCTCCTCGGGAATACGCAGTATTTT; J: TRBJ2-3; size: -; V: TRBV27; D: -
CDR3: CSARGLGTSRVSQQFF; DNA: TGCAGTGCTAGGGGGCTGGGGACCTCCCGCGTCAGTCAGCAGTTCTTC; J: TRBJ2-1; size: many; V: TRBV20-1; D: -
CDR3: CSASGPGQGFSPLHF; DNA: TGCAGTGCTAGCGGACCGGGACAGGGGTTTTCACCCCTCCACTTT; J: TRBJ1-6; size: many; V: TRBV20-1; D: TRBD1
CDR3: CASSLELSSETQYF; DNA: TGTGCCAGCAGCTTAGAACTTAGTAGCGAGACCCAGTACTTC; J: TRBJ2-5; size: -; V: TRBV7-9; D: -
CDR3: CASGQSGGPPDTQYF; DNA: TGTGCCAGCGGGCAGAGCGGGGGGCCCCCGGATACGCAGTATTTT; J: TRBJ2-3; size: few; V: TRBV28; D: TRBD2